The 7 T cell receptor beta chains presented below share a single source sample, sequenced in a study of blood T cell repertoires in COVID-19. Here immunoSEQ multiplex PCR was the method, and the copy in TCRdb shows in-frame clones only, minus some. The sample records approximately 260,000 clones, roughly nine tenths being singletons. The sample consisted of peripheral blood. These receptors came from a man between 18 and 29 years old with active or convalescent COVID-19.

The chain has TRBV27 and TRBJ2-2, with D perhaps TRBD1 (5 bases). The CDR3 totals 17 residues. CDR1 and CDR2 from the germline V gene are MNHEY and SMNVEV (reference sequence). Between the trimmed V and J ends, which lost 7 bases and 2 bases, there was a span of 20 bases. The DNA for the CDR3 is TGTGCCAGCATATCCCTAGGGGCAGACAGTAACACCGGGGAGCTGTTTTTT. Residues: CASISLGADSNTGELFF.

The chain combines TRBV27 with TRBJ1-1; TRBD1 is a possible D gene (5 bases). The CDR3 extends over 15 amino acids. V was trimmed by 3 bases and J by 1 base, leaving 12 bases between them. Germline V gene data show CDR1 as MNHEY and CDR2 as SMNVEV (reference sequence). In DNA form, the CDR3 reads TGTGCCAGCAGTTTGACCGTCGACAGGAACACTGAAGCTTTCTTT. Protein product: CASSLTVDRNTEAFF.

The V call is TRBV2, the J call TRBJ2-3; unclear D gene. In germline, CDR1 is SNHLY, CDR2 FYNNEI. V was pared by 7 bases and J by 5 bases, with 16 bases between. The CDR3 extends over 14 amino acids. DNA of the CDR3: TGTGCCAGCAATCGCATACCCTTCGGAGATACGCAGTATTTT. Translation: CASNRIPFGDTQYF.

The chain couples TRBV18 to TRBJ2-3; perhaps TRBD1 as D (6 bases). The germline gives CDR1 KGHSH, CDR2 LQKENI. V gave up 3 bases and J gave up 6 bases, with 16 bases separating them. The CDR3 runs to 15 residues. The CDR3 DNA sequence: TGTGCCAGCTCACCTATGGACAGCCTTGAGGATACGCAGTATTTT. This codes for CASSPMDSLEDTQYF.

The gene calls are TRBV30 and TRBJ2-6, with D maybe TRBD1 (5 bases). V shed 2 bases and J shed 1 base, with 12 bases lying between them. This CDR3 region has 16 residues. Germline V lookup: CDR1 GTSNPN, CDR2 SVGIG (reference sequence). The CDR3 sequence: CAWSSPKGSGANVLTF. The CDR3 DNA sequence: TGTGCCTGGAGTAGTCCTAAGGGGTCTGGGGCCAACGTCCTGACTTTC.

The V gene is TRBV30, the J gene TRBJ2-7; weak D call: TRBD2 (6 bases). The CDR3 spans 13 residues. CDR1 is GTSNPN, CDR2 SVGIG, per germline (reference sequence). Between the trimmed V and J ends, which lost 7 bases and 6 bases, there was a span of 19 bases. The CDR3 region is CASPLDRESEQYF. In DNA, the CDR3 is TGTGCCTCCCCGTTGGACCGGGAGAGCGAGCAGTACTTC.

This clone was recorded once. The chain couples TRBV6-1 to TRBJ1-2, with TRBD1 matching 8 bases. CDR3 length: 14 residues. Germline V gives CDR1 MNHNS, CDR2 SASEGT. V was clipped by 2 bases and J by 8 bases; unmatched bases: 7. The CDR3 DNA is TGTGCCAGCAGTGAATCAAGACAGGGGATCGGCTACACCTTC. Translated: CASSESRQGIGYTF.